These 26 T cell receptor beta chains share one sample of origin, sequenced in a study of shared clonotypes between healthy human individuals. The method was immunoSEQ multiplex PCR; TCRdb's version includes in-frame clones alone and lacks a portion of them. There are approximately 810,000 clones in the sample; 92% occur only once, and nearly 25% lies in the top ten. CD45RO-negative cells were positively selected for CCR7, leaving out terminally differentiated effector memory CD45RA+ cells. Sequenced material: naive CD8+ T cells sorted from blood. Source of these receptors: a young man in good health.

CDR3 bases: TGTGCCAGCAGTTACGGACAGGGGAGCTCCTACGAGCAGTACTTC. This gives the protein CASSYGQGSSYEQYF. The chain recombines TRBV6-5 with TRBJ2-7; 9 bases are a match to TRBD1. The CDR3 has 15 residues. V dropped 2 bases and J dropped 0; count of bases not matched to a gene: 2. Germline V gene data show CDR1 as MNHEY and CDR2 as SVGAGI.

This chain joins TRBV7-3 and TRBJ2-1; D is unresolved. V was shortened by 2 bases and J by 0 bases, with 5 bases between the two germline ends. CDR1 and CDR2 from the germline V gene are SGHTA and FQGTGA. CDR3 length: 14 residues. The CDR3 spells CASSLYPSYNEQFF. In DNA form, the CDR3 reads TGTGCCAGCAGCTTATATCCCTCCTACAATGAGCAGTTCTTC.

The rearrangement uses TRBV2 and TRBJ2-7; a weak D match, TRBD2 (5 bases). There are 13 residues in the CDR3. Between the trimmed V and J ends, which lost 4 bases and 5 bases, there was a span of 12 bases. Germline V gives CDR1 SNHLY, CDR2 FYNNEI. CDR3 protein: CASSARAGHEQYF. DNA for the CDR3: TGTGCCAGCAGTGCCCGGGCGGGCCACGAGCAGTACTTC.

This rearrangement joins TRBV15 to TRBJ1-3; D possibly corresponds to TRBD1 (5 bases). The V and J ends lost 1 base and 0 bases respectively, with 13 bases between them. Germline CDR1 reads LNHNV; CDR2 reads YYDKDF (reference sequence). The CDR3 is 17 amino acids. The CDR3 here is CATSRVRSGPSGNTIYF. CDR3 nucleotides: TGTGCCACCAGCAGAGTCCGATCAGGGCCCTCTGGAAACACCATATATTTT.

The chain couples TRBV7-9 to TRBJ2-5, with a possible D match to TRBD2 (5 bases). Germline CDR1 and CDR2: SEHNR and FQNEAQ (reference sequence). V was cut by 4 bases and J by 3 bases, with 15 bases left in between. This CDR3 spans 15 amino acids. Here the CDR3 reads CASSSAFVAKETQYF. The CDR3 DNA follows: TGTGCCAGCAGCTCAGCCTTTGTAGCGAAAGAGACCCAGTACTTC.

The chain recombines TRBV7-2 with TRBJ2-1; D may match TRBD1 or TRBD2 (5 bases each). Germline assignment: CDR1 SGHTA and CDR2 FQGNSA. This CDR3 region has 15 residues. The V end was cut by 5 bases, the J end by 12 bases, with 23 bases between. CDR3 in amino acids: CASSHRDGRINWQFF. For the CDR3, the DNA is TGTGCCAGCAGCCATCGGGACGGCCGTATTAATTGGCAGTTCTTC.

V usage is TRBV28 and J usage is TRBJ1-2; D might be TRBD1 (6 bases). CDR1 MDHEN and CDR2 SYDVKM come from the germline V gene. Trimming left V 3 bases short and J 1 base short, with 18 bases between. The CDR3 length is 17 residues. The CDR3 spells CASSFWTALRDNYGYTF. CDR3 coding DNA: TGTGCCAGCAGTTTTTGGACAGCCCTAAGGGATAACTATGGCTACACCTTC.

This rearrangement joins TRBV7-6 to TRBJ2-3, with D uncertain. From germline, CDR1 is SGHVS and CDR2 FNYEAQ. V was pared by 10 bases and J by 3 bases, with 8 bases between. The CDR3 is 11 residues long. CDR3 coding DNA: TGTGCCACAAAAGGTACAGATACGCAGTATTTT. It translates to CATKGTDTQYF.

This rearrangement joins TRBV5-4 to TRBJ1-1, with a tentative D call TRBD1 (5 bases). The germline gives CDR1 SGHNT, CDR2 YYREEE (reference sequence). Trimming took off 0 bases at V and 2 bases at J, with 11 bases between the two ends. The CDR3 sequence is 15 residues long. The CDR3 protein is CASSLEAGLNTEAFF. The CDR3 nucleotides read TGTGCCAGCAGCTTGGAGGCAGGGCTTAACACTGAAGCTTTCTTT.

The J gene is TRBJ2-2, the V gene TRBV28; 11 nucleotides match TRBD2. The CDR3 has 19 residues. Germline V gives CDR1 MDHEN, CDR2 SYDVKM. The junction had 14 bases not matched to a gene; V was cut back by 4 bases and J by 4 bases. The CDR3 coding sequence is TGTGCCAGCAGTTCTCCACGGGGATTAGCGGGAGGGAGCACCGGGGAGCTGTTTTTT. This encodes CASSSPRGLAGGSTGELFF.

The V call is TRBV9, the J call TRBJ2-2, with D perhaps TRBD2 (6 bases). The CDR3 sequence is 17 residues long. Germline CDR1 is SGDLS and CDR2 is YYNGEE. Deletions cut 6 bases from V and 4 bases from J, with 22 bases between. The CDR3 loop reads CASTPDAFAGLTGELFF. The CDR3 nucleotides read TGTGCCAGCACTCCTGACGCATTTGCGGGACTCACCGGGGAGCTGTTTTTT.

This chain uses TRBV5-1 with TRBJ1-2; the D is unclear. This CDR3 spans 15 amino acids. V gave up 0 bases and J gave up 0 bases, with 9 bases separating them. The germline gives CDR1 SGHRS, CDR2 YFSETQ. CDR3 in DNA: TGCGCCAGCAGCTTGGTTTTCAGCCCTAACTATGGCTACACCTTC. Amino acid sequence: CASSLVFSPNYGYTF.

The rearrangement uses TRBV7-3 and TRBJ2-7; 7 positions agree with TRBD1. Germline V gene lookup returns CDR1 SGHTA and CDR2 FQGTGA. V dropped 4 bases and J dropped 3; count of bases not matched to a gene: 9. This CDR3 is built from 15 residues. The CDR3 protein is CASSYSGTVYYEQYF. The CDR3 nucleotides read TGTGCCAGCAGCTACTCCGGGACAGTATACTACGAGCAGTACTTC.

The rearrangement uses TRBV30 and TRBJ2-7; TRBD2 might be the D (5 bases). Trimming cost V 0 bases and J 2 bases, with 11 bases left between them. The CDR3 runs 14 residues. CDR1 and CDR2 (germline): GTSNPN, SVGIG (reference sequence). The CDR3 sequence: CAWSVEGLTYEQYF. In nucleotides, the CDR3 is TGTGCCTGGAGTGTAGAGGGCTTAACCTACGAGCAGTACTTC.

This rearrangement joins TRBV2 to TRBJ1-4, with 11 bases aligning to TRBD1. J gave up 8 bases and V 8 bases, and 13 bases lay outside the gene matches. Germline V lookup: CDR1 SNHLY, CDR2 FYNNEI. This CDR3 spans 16 amino acids. The CDR3 is CASRTGTGGRGEKLFF. The CDR3 region has the DNA TGTGCCAGCCGAACCGGGACAGGGGGAAGAGGGGAAAAACTGTTTTTT.

V is TRBV9 and J is TRBJ2-3, with D unresolved. The CDR3 covers 14 residues. V dropped 3 bases and J dropped 5 bases, with 13 bases sitting between them. The germline CDR1 and CDR2 sequences are SGDLS and YYNGEE. CDR3 nucleotide sequence: TGTGCCAGCAGCGCCACCACCGAATTAGATACGCAGTATTTT. Its translation: CASSATTELDTQYF.

The V call is TRBV28, the J call TRBJ2-7, with D hard to call. The germline gives CDR1 MDHEN, CDR2 SYDVKM. The CDR3 is 12 residues long. V lost 5 bases to trimming and J lost 3 bases, with 8 bases between them. CDR3: CASSITSYEQYF. The DNA of the CDR3 is TGTGCCAGCAGTATTACAAGCTACGAGCAGTACTTC. The whole variable domain, remainder taken from reference TRBV28 and TRBJ2-7, is DVKVTQSSRYLVKRTGEKVFLECVQDMDHENMFWYRQDPGLGLRLIYFSYDVKMKEKGDIPEGYSVSREKKERFSLILESASTNQTSMYLCASSITSYEQYFGPGTRLTVT.

For the CDR3, the DNA is TGTGCCAGCAGTTCGACAGGGGACAGCAATCAGCCCCAGCATTTT. As protein: CASSSTGDSNQPQHF. V usage is TRBV6-5 and J usage is TRBJ1-5; 8 nucleotides align to TRBD1. The ends lost 4 bases at V and 1 base at J; junction bases unmatched: 3. CDR3 length: 15 residues. CDR1 and CDR2 from the germline V gene are MNHEY and SVGAGI.

The chain employs TRBV25-1 and TRBJ2-1, with TRBD2 matching 11 bases. This CDR3 is built from 17 residues. Trimming cost V 3 bases and J 3 bases; bases outside gene matches: 7. The V gene's germline CDR1 is MGHDK and CDR2 SYGVNS. The DNA for the CDR3 is TGTGCCAGCAGTGATTCCCCGACTAGCGGGATCTACAATGAGCAGTTCTTC. This gives the protein CASSDSPTSGIYNEQFF.

The chain employs TRBV4-1 and TRBJ2-1; TRBD2 matches at 8 bases. Trimming removed 2 bases from V and 10 bases from J; junction bases left unmatched: 4. The CDR3 is 13 residues long. The germline gives CDR1 MGHRA, CDR2 YSYEKL. For the CDR3, the DNA is TGCGCCAGCAGCCAACCTAGCGGGCTCGAGCAGTTCTTC. Translated: CASSQPSGLEQFF.

With regard to this clone: The same CDR3 is also encoded by other DNA sequences in this sample. The CDR3 here is CASSLTGVGQPQHF. DNA of the CDR3: TGTGCCAGCAGTCTTACAGGGGTGGGTCAGCCCCAGCATTTT. V is TRBV7-9 and J is TRBJ1-5; TRBD1 matches 7 bases. Germline V CDR1 and CDR2: SEHNR, FQNEAQ (reference sequence). There are 14 residues in the CDR3. With 6 bases clipped from V and 6 bases from J, the junction kept 8 bases outside the gene matches.

The CDR3 nucleotides read TGTGCCAGCAGCCCAGAAGGTTACGAGCAGTACTTC. This gives the protein CASSPEGYEQYF. The V call is TRBV11-2, the J call TRBJ2-7; D gene uncertain. CDR1 is SGHAT and CDR2 is FQNNGV in the germline V gene. The CDR3 sequence is 12 residues long. Trimming removed 5 bases from V and 4 bases from J, with 9 bases in between.

The chain joins TRBV28 to TRBJ1-3; the match to TRBD1 covers 8 bases. The CDR3 is made up of 19 amino acids. Unmatched junction bases numbered 17, after V lost 5 bases and J lost 2 bases. Germline V lookup: CDR1 MDHEN, CDR2 SYDVKM. DNA of the CDR3: TGTGCCAGCAGTCGTCCTCTGACCACAGGGGGGATCCCTGGAAACACCATATATTTT. This sequence encodes CASSRPLTTGGIPGNTIYF.

CDR3 DNA: TGTGCCAGCAGCTTGTCGGGACTCTTCACAGATACGCAGTATTTT. Translated, it gives CASSLSGLFTDTQYF. The gene calls are TRBV5-6 and TRBJ2-3, with D perhaps matching TRBD2 (6 bases). The length of the CDR3 is 15 residues. Trimming removed 1 base at V and 2 bases at J, with 11 bases between. CDR1 SGHDT and CDR2 YYEEEE come from the germline V gene.

The chain uses TRBV28 and TRBJ2-7, with D possibly matching TRBD2 (7 bases). This CDR3 is built from 14 residues. V lost 5 bases, J lost 3 bases, and 14 bases lay in between. Per the germline V gene, CDR1 is MDHEN and CDR2 is SYDVKM. CDR3 amino acids: CASSPERGHYEQYF. CDR3 bases: TGTGCCAGCAGTCCCGAGCGGGGACACTACGAGCAGTACTTC.

The V call is TRBV29-1, the J call TRBJ2-7; D perhaps matches TRBD1 (6 bases). There are 15 residues in the CDR3. Trimming stripped 4 bases from V and 2 bases from J, with 18 bases between. Germline CDR1 reads SQVTM; CDR2 reads ANQGSEA. CDR3 loop: CSVATRGPRTYEQYF. Here the CDR3 DNA reads TGCAGCGTTGCCACCAGGGGACCCAGGACCTACGAGCAGTACTTC.